This paragraph reports one TCR beta chain. Other DNA variants within this sample encode the same CDR3. These data come from a study of CD8+ T cells in alopecia areata. As for the study in general: Each of the treated patients was given oral tofacitinib, 5 to 10 mg twice daily, for moderate-to-severe alopecia areata.

Following extraction, RNA underwent reverse transcription to cDNA, which served as the sequencing template. The assay was immunoSEQ multiplex PCR, and TCRdb's table has in-frame clones only and misses some. The sample records hundreds of thousands of clones, 67% being singletons. Researchers picked out CD4+ and CD8+ T cells from PBMCs by sorting. The input for sequencing was CD4+ T cells sorted from blood, taken at week 0. The receptor was derived from a human donor with alopecia areata.

The CDR3 DNA reads TGCGCCAGCAGCCAAGGACAGGGAAGAAACTCACCCCTCCACTTT. This codes for CASSQGQGRNSPLHF. The chain combines TRBV4-3 with TRBJ1-6, with TRBD1 identical over 7 bases. After removal of 1 base from V and 10 bases from J, the junction contained 7 bases not matched to a gene. CDR3 length equals 15 residues. Looked up from germline, CDR1 is LGHNA and CDR2 is YSLEER.